This TCR beta chain was documented in a study of T cell repertoires in cytomegalovirus infection. Study information: CMV epitopes in the study were HLA-C-restricted (recently identified) and HLA-B-restricted (well studied). It was the public TCR beta signatures that indicated both CMV infection and matching HLA type. Overall study findings and caveats: Carriage of CMV together with the relevant HLA was identifiable through cumulative public TCR beta family frequency. HLA-C-restricted CMV-specific TCR beta clonotypes prevailed in the ex vivo response.

One entry per CDR3 protein results from TCRdb running MiXCR on the reads. The repertoire holds fewer than 950,000 distinct CDR3 sequences, about 30% seen once, with 9.5% to 15% in the top ten. Germline loops: CDR1 SQVTM, CDR2 ANQGSEA. The CDR3 length is 13 residues. Trimming took 0 bases from V and 2 from J, leaving 8 bases between them. This clonotype was counted between two and nine times. Antigen specificity is unknown. This sequence joins TRBV29-1 and TRBJ2-7; D might be TRBD1 (5 bases). The TCR was taken from a human donor in good health (CMV status not recorded). Some clones in this sample may be carry-over from other donors' samples. Sequencing used cultured CD8+ T cells from PBMCs, obtained from culture after CMV antigen stimulation. CDR3 in DNA: TGCAGCGTTGAAGAGACAGAAACCTACGAGCAGTACTTC. Translating it yields CSVEETETYEQYF.